This TCR beta chain is from a study of OX40 agonist ivuxolimab in advanced cancers. Study as a whole: Partial responses were achieved by three patients: one hepatocellular carcinoma, two cutaneous melanoma.

The study, taken as a whole, reports: The specificity for antigen of the expanded peripheral T cells was not determined.

Looked up from germline, CDR1 is SGHTA and CDR2 is FQGTGA. Deletions cut 4 bases from V and 1 base from J, with 7 bases between. The CDR3 totals 13 residues. This clone counts as medium-sized. Its cognate antigen is unknown. Clones were sequenced by immunoSEQ multiplex PCR, and TCRdb holds only the in-frame ones, with some missing. The sample holds fewer than 85,000 clones; 80% to 90% are singletons and the top ten take approximately 0.73%. Sequenced material: CD4+ or CD8+ T cells sorted from blood, taken in a trial of the OX40 agonist ivuxolimab. The clonotype comes from an adult with an advanced solid tumor such as melanoma, head and neck, liver or kidney cancer. The J gene is TRBJ1-1, the V gene TRBV7-3; D is unclear. CDR3 sequence (DNA): TGTGCCAGCAGCTGGGGAGGGAACACTGAAGCTTTCTTT. Translated: CASSWGGNTEAFF.